One T cell receptor beta chain is described in this entry. In the authors' workflow: Scientists estimated how many nucleated cells there were by amplifying reference gene primers. Only in-frame clones appear in the TCRdb table, and some are missing; sequencing was by immunoSEQ multiplex PCR. From that table come the V and J calls and clone size; the DNA was used to work out D and trimming. The sample records about 98,000 clones, 75% to 90% being singletons. The CDR3 sequence is 14 residues long. Germline CDR1 is MGHRA and CDR2 is YSYEKL. V shed 0 bases and J shed 4 bases, with 9 bases lying between them. This sample was taken from a study of blood T cell repertoires in COVID-19. The wider study: Samples of COVID-19 (acute and convalescent) were obtained from the United States, Italy and Spain. The cDNA or gDNA used as material had been derived from T cells, B-cell-depleted T cells, or PBMCs.

The sequence came from a human donor in a cohort sampled during active COVID-19. The rearrangement links TRBV4-1 to TRBJ1-1; perhaps TRBD1 as D (5 bases). The source material was peripheral blood. CDR3: CASSQDAGLTEAFF. The CDR3 DNA sequence: TGCGCCAGCAGCCAAGATGCGGGGCTCACTGAAGCTTTCTTT.